The 10 T cell receptor beta chains below come from one sample, sequenced in a study of blood T cells in healthy people across ages. Next came a second PCR, run for roughly 6 to 11 cycles, which used a sample-barcoded 5' primer along with a J-beta primer mix. TCRdb re-analysed the 5' RACE reads in MiXCR, keeping a single row per CDR3 protein. The sample holds some 700,000 distinct CDR3 sequences, 43% seen once. Material: blood. These receptors were obtained from a woman aged 55-69 years in good health.

V gene TRBV10-2 combines with J gene TRBJ2-7; 14 nucleotides match TRBD2. The junction had 7 bases not matched to a gene; V was cut back by 6 bases and J by 0 bases. This CDR3 region has 17 residues. The germline V gene has CDR1 WSHSY and CDR2 SAAADI. The CDR3: CASRWTSGGLSSYEQYF. The CDR3 nucleotides are TGCGCCAGCAGGTGGACTAGCGGGGGGCTGAGCTCCTACGAGCAGTACTTC.

This clonotype is judged medium-sized. This chain uses TRBV29-1 with TRBJ2-1, with a possible D match to TRBD1 (6 bases). The CDR3 runs to 15 residues. Looked up from germline, CDR1 is SQVTM and CDR2 is ANQGSEA. The V end was cut by 3 bases, the J end by 8 bases, with 20 bases between. This CDR3 reads CSVDRGGIIRDEQFF. CDR3 nucleotides: TGCAGCGTTGATAGAGGGGGAATAATTAGGGATGAGCAGTTCTTC.

This clonotype was found a few times. The DNA for the CDR3 is TGTGCCAGCATCGCGCAAAAGGAGACCCAGTACTTC. It encodes CASIAQKETQYF. V gene TRBV6-6 combines with J gene TRBJ2-5; D unclear. From germline, CDR1 is MNHNY and CDR2 SVGAGI (reference sequence). The V end was cut by 7 bases, the J end by 5 bases, with 11 bases between. The CDR3 extends over 12 amino acids.

The chain uses TRBV18 and TRBJ2-7; 10 bases line up with TRBD1. Germline V gene data show CDR1 as KGHSH and CDR2 as LQKENI. The junction had 5 bases not matched to a gene; V was cut back by 4 bases and J by 2 bases. The CDR3 covers 15 residues. DNA for the CDR3: TGTGCCAGCTCACAAGGACAGGGGGATACCTACGAGCAGTACTTC. Translation gives CASSQGQGDTYEQYF.

This chain joins TRBV29-1 and TRBJ1-2, with D possibly being TRBD1 (5 bases). The CDR3 is 12 residues long. Germline V lookup: CDR1 SQVTM, CDR2 ANQGSEA. V was cut by 4 bases and J by 2 bases, with 8 bases left in between. Written as DNA, the CDR3 is TGCAGCGTTGGGACACCAAACTATGGCTACACCTTC. Translated: CSVGTPNYGYTF.

This chain uses TRBV18 with TRBJ1-2, with TRBD1 identical over 9 bases. CDR1 is KGHSH and CDR2 is LQKENI in the germline V gene. With 6 bases clipped from V and 12 bases from J, the junction kept 11 bases outside the gene matches. This CDR3 is built from 13 residues. DNA for the CDR3: TGTGCCAGCTCGGGGGACAGGGTACGAGGCCACACCTTC. This encodes CASSGDRVRGHTF.

The chain carries TRBV27 and TRBJ2-5, with D perhaps matching TRBD2 (6 bases). The J call may be mistaken, given a closer DNA end match to TRBJ2-7. The germline V gene has CDR1 MNHEY and CDR2 SMNVEV (reference sequence). This CDR3 contains 14 residues. The CDR3 sequence is CASRGMAGNYEQYF. In DNA, the CDR3 is TGTGCCAGCAGGGGAATGGCGGGAAACTACGAGCAGTACTTC.

The rearrangement uses TRBV6-6 and TRBJ2-2; the match to TRBD2 covers 7 bases. The CDR3 length is 17 residues. The junction had 8 bases not matched to a gene; V was cut back by 0 bases and J by 4 bases. CDR1 is MNHNY, CDR2 SVGAGI, per germline (reference sequence). The CDR3 sequence: CASSYSGGAEVTGELFF. CDR3 bases: TGTGCCAGCAGTTACTCGGGAGGGGCTGAGGTCACCGGGGAGCTGTTTTTT.

Concerning this clonotype: At one end, the junction sequence differs from germline, possibly due to a read error. The V and J genes are TRBV12-3 or TRBV12-4 and TRBJ2-5; TRBD2 matches 9 bases. The CDR3 spans 13 residues. The CDR3: CASTPAGGEAQYF. In nucleotides, the CDR3 is TGTGCCAGCACCCCAGCGGGAGGAGAGGCCCAGTACTTC.

The J gene is TRBJ1-2, the V gene TRBV28; D is possibly TRBD1 (6 bases). Germline loops: CDR1 MDHEN, CDR2 SYDVKM. The CDR3 length is 16 residues. Trimming stripped 7 bases from V and 1 base from J, with 19 bases between. Written as DNA, the CDR3 is TGTGCCAGCAAAAATGGTGGGACACCTATTAACTATGGCTACACCTTC. Translation gives CASKNGGTPINYGYTF.